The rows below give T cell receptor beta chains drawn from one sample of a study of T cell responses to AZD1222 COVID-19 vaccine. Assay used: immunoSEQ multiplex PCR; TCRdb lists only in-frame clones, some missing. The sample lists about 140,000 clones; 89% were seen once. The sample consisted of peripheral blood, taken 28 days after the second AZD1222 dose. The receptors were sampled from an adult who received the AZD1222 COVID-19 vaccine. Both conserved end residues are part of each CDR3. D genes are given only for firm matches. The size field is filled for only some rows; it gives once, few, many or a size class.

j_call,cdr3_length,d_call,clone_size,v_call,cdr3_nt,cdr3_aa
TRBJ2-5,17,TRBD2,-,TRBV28,TGTGCCAGCAGTCCCTTGAGGACTAGCCGGACGGGAGAGACCCAGTACTTC,CASSPLRTSRTGETQYF
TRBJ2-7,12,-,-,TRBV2,TGTGCCAGCAGTTCCCCCCCCCGCGAGCAGTACTTC,CASSSPPREQYF
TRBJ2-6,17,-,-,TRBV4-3,TGCGCCAGCAGCCACAAATCTACAGTGGCTGGGGCCAACGTCCTGACTTTC,CASSHKSTVAGANVLTF
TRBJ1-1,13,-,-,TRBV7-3,TGTGCCAGCAGCTTGGGACAGAACACTGAAGCTTTCTTT,CASSLGQNTEAFF
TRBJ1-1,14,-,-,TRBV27,TGTGCCAGCAGCCGTGGGGTAGTAAGCACTGAAGCTTTCTTT,CASSRGVVSTEAFF
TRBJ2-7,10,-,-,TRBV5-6,TGTGCCAGCAGCTTGGGAATTACGGACTTC,CASSLGITDF
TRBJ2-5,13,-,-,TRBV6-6,TGTGCCAGCAGTTACTCATCCCTAGCGTATCATTACTTC,CASSYSSLAYHYF
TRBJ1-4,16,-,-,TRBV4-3,TGCGCCAGCAGCCAAGATCATACCAACCGGGGGGAAAAACTGTTTTTT,CASSQDHTNRGEKLFF
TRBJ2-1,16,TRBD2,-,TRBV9,TGTGCCAGCAGCGTAGGAGGGACTAGCGGCTACAATGAGCAGTTCTTC,CASSVGGTSGYNEQFF
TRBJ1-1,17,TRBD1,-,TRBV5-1,TGCGCCAGCAGCTTGGGTTGGAGACAGGGAGGGAACACTGAAGCTTTCTTT,CASSLGWRQGGNTEAFF
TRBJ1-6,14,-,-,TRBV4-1,TGCGCCAGCAGCCCAGGCCCTGTTAATTCACCCCTCCACTTT,CASSPGPVNSPLHF
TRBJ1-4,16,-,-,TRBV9,TGTGCCAGCAGCGTCCGAGGGTCCGCAACTAATGAAAAACTGTTTTTT,CASSVRGSATNEKLFF
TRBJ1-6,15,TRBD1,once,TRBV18,TGTGCCAGCTCACTACAGGGGATCAATAATTCACCCCTCCACTTT,CASSLQGINNSPLHF
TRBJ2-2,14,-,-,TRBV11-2,TGTGCCAGCAGCCTCAGCGGCTTTGCCGGGGAGCTGTTTTTT,CASSLSGFAGELFF
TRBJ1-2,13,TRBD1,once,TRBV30,TGTGCCTCCAACGAAGGGGGCTTCGATGGCTACACCTTC,CASNEGGFDGYTF
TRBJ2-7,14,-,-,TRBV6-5,TGTGCCAGCAGTTACGGTACCGGGGTCTACGAGCAGTACTTC,CASSYGTGVYEQYF
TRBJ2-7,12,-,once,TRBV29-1,TGCAGCGTTGAAACCATAGGCGGCGAGCAGTACTTC,CSVETIGGEQYF
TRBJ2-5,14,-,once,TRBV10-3,TGTGCCATCAGTGGGGGGGGGCAGGAAGAGACCCAGTACTTC,CAISGGGQEETQYF
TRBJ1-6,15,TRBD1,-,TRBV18,TGTGCCAGCTCACCGATAACAGGGGTTAATTCACCCCTCCACTTT,CASSPITGVNSPLHF
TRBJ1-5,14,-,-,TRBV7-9,TGTGCCAGCAGCTTAGGGGCGGCGACTCAGCCCCAGCATTTT,CASSLGAATQPQHF
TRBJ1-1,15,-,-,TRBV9,TGTGCCAGCAGCGTCGACCAGGGCGGCGACACTGAAGCTTTCTTT,CASSVDQGGDTEAFF
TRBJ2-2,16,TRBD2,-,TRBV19,TGTGCCAGTAGTACGGGACTAGCGTACCTCGTGAGGGAGCTGTTTTTT,CASSTGLAYLVRELFF